The T cell receptor (beta chain) described here comes from a study of cytomegalovirus exposure and HLA in healthy donors. The overall study: Tens of millions of unique TCR sequences came from HLA-typed donors in an early release. General study points: Later findings reportedly placed an Asian-associated ancestry cluster below the roughly 690-donor mean for N-insertions.

V lost 4 bases and J lost 4; bases outside the gene matches: 7. The germline V gene has CDR1 LNHDA and CDR2 SQIVND (reference sequence). The CDR3 is 16 amino acids. In this sample, this clone turned up once. Antigen unknown. Both 60 Vbeta primers and 13 Jbeta primers went into the PCR. Data came from immunoSEQ multiplex PCR; TCRdb stores just in-frame clones and leaves some out. The sample lists roughly 220,000 clones, 60% to 80% occurring once. The V gene is TRBV19, the J gene TRBJ2-7; 13 bases are shared with TRBD2. This TCR was sampled from a woman aged 30 to 39 in good health and CMV-seronegative. Material for sequencing was PBMCs. CDR3 in amino acids: CASSTGGTSGTYEQYF. The CDR3, as DNA: TGTGCCAGTAGTACGGGGGGGACTAGCGGGACATACGAGCAGTACTTC.